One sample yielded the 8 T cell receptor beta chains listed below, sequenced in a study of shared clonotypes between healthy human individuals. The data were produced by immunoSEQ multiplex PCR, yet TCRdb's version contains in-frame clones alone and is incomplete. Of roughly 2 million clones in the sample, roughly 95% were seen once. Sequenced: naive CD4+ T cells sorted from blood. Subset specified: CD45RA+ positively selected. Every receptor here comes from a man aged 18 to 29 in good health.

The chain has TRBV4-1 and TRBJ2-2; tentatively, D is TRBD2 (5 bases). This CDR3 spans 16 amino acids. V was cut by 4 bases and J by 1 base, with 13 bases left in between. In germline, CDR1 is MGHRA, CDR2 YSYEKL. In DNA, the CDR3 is TGCGCCAGCAGCCCAAGAAATAGCGAGAACACCGGGGAGCTGTTTTTT. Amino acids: CASSPRNSENTGELFF.

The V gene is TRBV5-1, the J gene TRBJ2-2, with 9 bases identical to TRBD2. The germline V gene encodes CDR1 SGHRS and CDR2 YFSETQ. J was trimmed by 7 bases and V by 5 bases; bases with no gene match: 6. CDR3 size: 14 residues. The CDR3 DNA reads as TGCGCCAGCAGTTACAGCGGGGGGCACGGGGAGCTGTTTTTT. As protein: CASSYSGGHGELFF.

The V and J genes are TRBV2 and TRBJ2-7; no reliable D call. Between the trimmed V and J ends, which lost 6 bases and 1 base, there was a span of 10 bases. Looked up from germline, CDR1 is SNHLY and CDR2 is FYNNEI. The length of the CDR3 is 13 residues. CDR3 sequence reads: CASSYSRSYEQYF. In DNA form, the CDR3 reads TGTGCCAGCAGCTACAGCAGATCCTACGAGCAGTACTTC.

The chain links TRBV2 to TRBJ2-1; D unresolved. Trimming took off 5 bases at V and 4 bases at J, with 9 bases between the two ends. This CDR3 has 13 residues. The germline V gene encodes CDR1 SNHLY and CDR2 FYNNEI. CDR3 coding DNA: TGTGCCAGCAGTATGGACGGGTACAATGAGCAGTTCTTC. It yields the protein CASSMDGYNEQFF.

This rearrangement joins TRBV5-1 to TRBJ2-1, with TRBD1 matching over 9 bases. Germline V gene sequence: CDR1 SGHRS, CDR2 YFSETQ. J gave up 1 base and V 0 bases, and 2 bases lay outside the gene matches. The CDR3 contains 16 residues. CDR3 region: CASSLDRGLSYNEQFF. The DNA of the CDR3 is TGCGCCAGCAGCTTGGACAGGGGGCTATCCTACAATGAGCAGTTCTTC.

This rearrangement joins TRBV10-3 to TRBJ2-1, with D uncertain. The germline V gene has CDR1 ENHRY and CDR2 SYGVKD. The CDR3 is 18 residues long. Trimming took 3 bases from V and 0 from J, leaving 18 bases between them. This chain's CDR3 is CAISDPTGRDSSYNEQFF. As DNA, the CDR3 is TGTGCCATCAGTGACCCCACTGGCCGAGATAGCTCCTACAATGAGCAGTTCTTC.

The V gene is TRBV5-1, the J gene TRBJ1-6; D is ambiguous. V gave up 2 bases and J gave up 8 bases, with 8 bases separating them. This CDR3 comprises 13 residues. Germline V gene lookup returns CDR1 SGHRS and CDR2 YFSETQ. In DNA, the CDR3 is TGCGCCAGCAGCTTTTACCCTGATTCACCCCTCCACTTT. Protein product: CASSFYPDSPLHF.

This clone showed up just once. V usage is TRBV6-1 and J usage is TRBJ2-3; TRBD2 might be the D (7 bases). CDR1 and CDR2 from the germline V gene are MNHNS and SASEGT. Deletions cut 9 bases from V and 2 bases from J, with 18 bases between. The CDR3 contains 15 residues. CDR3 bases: TGTGCCAGTCTTCCTAGGGGGGGGCACACAGATACGCAGTATTTT. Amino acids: CASLPRGGHTDTQYF.